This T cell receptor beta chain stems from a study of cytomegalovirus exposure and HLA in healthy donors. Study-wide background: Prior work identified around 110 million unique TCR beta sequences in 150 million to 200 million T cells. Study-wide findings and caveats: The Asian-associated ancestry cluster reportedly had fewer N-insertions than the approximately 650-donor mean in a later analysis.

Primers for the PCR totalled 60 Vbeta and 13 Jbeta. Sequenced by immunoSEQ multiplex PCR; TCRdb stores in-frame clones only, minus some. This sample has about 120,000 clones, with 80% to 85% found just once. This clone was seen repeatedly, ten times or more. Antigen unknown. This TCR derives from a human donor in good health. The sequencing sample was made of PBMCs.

CDR3 nucleotides: TGTGCCAGCAGTGCGAATGACAGGGGCCACGAGCAGTACTTC. Its protein product is CASSANDRGHEQYF. The V gene is TRBV6-5, the J gene TRBJ2-7; 8 bases map to TRBD1. CDR3 length equals 14 residues. V dropped 5 bases and J dropped 5; count of bases not matched to a gene: 8. CDR1 and CDR2 (germline): MNHEY, SVGAGI.